The text below deals with one TCR beta chain. Its antigen is not identified. The data are from a study of T cells in localized non-small cell lung cancer. Whole-study results and caveats: Of the tissues analyzed, uninvolved adjacent lung showed maximal T cell clonality, greater than tumor. Investigators sequenced only a single tumor region, leaving heterogeneity possible. Turning up in adjacent lung were a median roughly 50 of the top 100 tumor clones. Higher blood T cell density went with longer overall survival.

This CDR3 contains 15 residues. Germline loops: CDR1 SNHLY, CDR2 FYNNEI. Trimming stripped 4 bases from V and 1 base from J, with 11 bases between. Using immunoSEQ multiplex PCR, the repertoire was profiled, and TCRdb retains in-frame clones only, with some absent. The sample has about 33,000 clones, about 82% seen once. Sequenced here: peripheral blood, sampled before any cancer treatment. The clonotype originates from a male donor at least 60 years old with stage III squamous cell lung carcinoma. The genes are TRBV2 and TRBJ1-3; unclear D gene. CDR3 in DNA: TGTGCCAGCAGTGCTTCAGCCTCATCTGGAAACACCATATATTTT. Translating gives CASSASASSGNTIYF.